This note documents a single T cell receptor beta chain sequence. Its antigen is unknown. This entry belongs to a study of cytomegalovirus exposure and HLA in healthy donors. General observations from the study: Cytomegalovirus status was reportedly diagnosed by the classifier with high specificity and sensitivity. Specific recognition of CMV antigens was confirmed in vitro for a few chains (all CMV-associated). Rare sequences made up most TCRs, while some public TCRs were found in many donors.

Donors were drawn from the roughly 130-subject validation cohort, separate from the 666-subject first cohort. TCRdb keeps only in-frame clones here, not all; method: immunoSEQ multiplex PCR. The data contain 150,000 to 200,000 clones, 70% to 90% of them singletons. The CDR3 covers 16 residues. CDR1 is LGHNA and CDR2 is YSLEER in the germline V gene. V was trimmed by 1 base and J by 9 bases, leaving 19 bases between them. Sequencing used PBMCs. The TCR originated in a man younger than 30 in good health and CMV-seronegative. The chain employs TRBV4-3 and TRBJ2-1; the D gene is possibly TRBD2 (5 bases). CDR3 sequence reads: CASSQVGNLKEAEQFF. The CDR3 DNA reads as TGCGCCAGCAGCCAAGTGGGGAATTTAAAGGAGGCTGAGCAGTTCTTC.